A selection of T cell receptor beta chains follows, all from one sample in a study of breast tumors, draining lymph nodes, adjacent tissues. MiXCR, run by TCRdb on the multiplex PCR reads, gives a single entry per CDR3 protein. The data show a few hundred thousand distinct CDR3 sequences, with nearly 35% seen just once and approximately 3.6% held by the top ten. The sample taken for sequencing was axillary lymph node tissue. The receptors were gathered from a female donor with breast cancer. Some clones in this sample may be carry-over from other donors' samples. Each CDR3 is given with its conserved first and last residue. D genes are given only for firm matches. Size is omitted from some rows. Given values are once, few, many or a class for expanded clones.

V: TRBV7-3
D: NA
J: TRBJ2-1
size: NA
DNA: TGTGCCAGCGGAATAGCGGGCGCCAGCAGCCCCCAACAGGGAGGAGAGCAGTTCTTC
CDR3: CASGIAGASSPQQGGEQFF

V: TRBV2
D: TRBD1
J: TRBJ1-1
size: NA
DNA: TGTGCCAGCAGTCTGACAGGGGTTGAAGCTTTCTTT
CDR3: CASSLTGVEAFF

V: TRBV7-2
D: NA
J: TRBJ2-7
size: many
DNA: TGTGCCAGCAGCTTGACCCAGGGAGGAGAGCAGTACTTC
CDR3: CASSLTQGGEQYF

V: TRBV20-1
D: TRBD1
J: TRBJ1-2
size: NA
DNA: TGCAGTGCACCCCCCCGGGGACAGGGAGGCGGCTACACCTTC
CDR3: CSAPPRGQGGGYTF

V: TRBV9
D: NA
J: TRBJ1-1
size: few
DNA: TGTGCCAGCAGCCCGAGGAGAGGGGGGTTTATGAACACTGAAGCTTTCTTT
CDR3: CASSPRRGGFMNTEAFF

V: TRBV7-2
D: TRBD2
J: TRBJ2-1
size: NA
DNA: TGTGCCAGCAGCCTCCCTGGACTAGCGGGGGGATACAATGAGCAGTTCTTC
CDR3: CASSLPGLAGGYNEQFF

V: TRBV7-9
D: NA
J: TRBJ1-4
size: many
DNA: TGTGCCAGCAGTCGCGACACCGTCGAAAAACTGTTTTTT
CDR3: CASSRDTVEKLFF

V: TRBV5-4
D: TRBD2
J: TRBJ2-3
size: many
DNA: TGTGCCAGCAGCTTCTCCGGGACTAAGACAGATACGCAGTATTTT
CDR3: CASSFSGTKTDTQYF

V: TRBV5-4
D: NA
J: TRBJ2-7
size: NA
DNA: TGTGCCAGCAGCTTGAGGTACGGGGATGACGAGCAGTACTTC
CDR3: CASSLRYGDDEQYF

V: TRBV5-1
D: NA
J: TRBJ2-1
size: many
DNA: TGCGCCAGCAGCTCGCCCAGGGACAGGGTATCGCGGGAGGGCTATCGCGAGCAGTTCTTC
CDR3: CASSSPRDRVSREGYREQFF

V: TRBV2
D: NA
J: TRBJ1-6
size: NA
DNA: TGTGCCAGCAGTGAAGGACAGGCGTCAAATTCACCCCTCCACTTT
CDR3: CASSEGQASNSPLHF

V: TRBV11-2
D: NA
J: TRBJ1-1
size: NA
DNA: TGTGCCAGCAGCTTAGGAGGGATGGGCACTGAAGCTTTCTTT
CDR3: CASSLGGMGTEAFF

V: TRBV2
D: NA
J: TRBJ1-5
size: many
DNA: TGTGCCAGCTCGGAGGGCGGGGGCAATCAGCCCCAGCATTTT
CDR3: CASSEGGGNQPQHF

V: TRBV6-6
D: TRBD1
J: TRBJ1-3
size: NA
DNA: TGTGCCAGCAGTTACTCTGACAGGGTAGGAAACACCATATATTTT
CDR3: CASSYSDRVGNTIYF

V: TRBV19
D: NA
J: TRBJ2-3
size: many
DNA: TGTGCCAGTAGTATCCGGCCTAATACGCAGTATTTT
CDR3: CASSIRPNTQYF

V: TRBV2
D: NA
J: TRBJ2-7
size: once
DNA: TGTGCCAGCAGGCCCCCTGAAACAGGGAACTACGAGCAGTACTTC
CDR3: CASRPPETGNYEQYF

V: TRBV27
D: NA
J: TRBJ1-6
size: few
DNA: TGTGCCAGCGCAAGGGGGGAATGGTCACCCCTCCACTTT
CDR3: CASARGEWSPLHF

V: TRBV10-3
D: TRBD1
J: TRBJ2-2
size: NA
DNA: TGTGCCATCAGTGAGGACAGGGGGCTTACCGGGGAGCTGTTTTTT
CDR3: CAISEDRGLTGELFF

V: TRBV5-6
D: TRBD2
J: TRBJ2-7
size: many
DNA: TGTGCCAGCAGCTGGACTAGCCGTTGGAGCTCCTACGAGCAGTACTTC
CDR3: CASSWTSRWSSYEQYF

V: TRBV10-3
D: NA
J: TRBJ2-7
size: many
DNA: TGTGCCATCAGGGGGCAGAGGGGGGTATCAGCGAACGAGCAGTACTTC
CDR3: CAIRGQRGVSANEQYF

V: TRBV19
D: NA
J: TRBJ1-4
size: many
DNA: TGTGCCAGTACCCCGTGGGGGGGCTTTAATGAAAAACTGTTTTTT
CDR3: CASTPWGGFNEKLFF

V: TRBV24-1
D: TRBD1
J: TRBJ1-6
size: NA
DNA: TGTGCCACCAGTCGGGATGAGGGGGCGAATTCACCCCTCCACTTT
CDR3: CATSRDEGANSPLHF